These 8 T cell receptor beta chains share one sample of origin, sequenced in a study of blood T cell repertoires in COVID-19. Only in-frame clones appear in the TCRdb table, and some are missing; sequencing was by immunoSEQ multiplex PCR. Seen here are some 250,000 clones, about 85% observed once, and the top ten hold 7.2%. The sequenced material came from peripheral blood. The source of these receptors is a man in his sixties who had recovered from COVID-19.

The chain carries TRBV11-1 and TRBJ2-7; D call uncertain. CDR3 length equals 14 residues. Trimming shortened V by 1 base and J by 0 bases, and 7 bases separated the two germline ends. CDR1 and CDR2 from the germline V gene are SGHAT and FQDESV (reference sequence). CDR3 sequence reads: CASSLGQISYEQYV. CDR3 DNA: TGTGCCAGCAGCTTAGGGCAGATCTCCTACGAGCAGTACGTC.

The chain combines TRBV19 with TRBJ1-3; D unresolved. The CDR3 is 16 amino acids. Germline V gives CDR1 LNHDA, CDR2 SQIVND (reference sequence). Trimming took off 6 bases at V and 0 bases at J, with 15 bases between the two ends. The chain's CDR3 is CASRISSGRSGNTIYF. The CDR3 region has the DNA TGTGCCAGTAGAATCTCAAGCGGGCGCTCTGGAAACACCATATATTTT. The full variable domain, completed using reference TRBV19 and TRBJ1-3, is DGGITQSPKYLFRKEGQNVTLSCEQNLNHDAMYWYRQDPGQGLRLIYYSQIVNDFQKGDIAEGYSVSREKKESFPLTVTSAQKNPTAFYLCASRISSGRSGNTIYFGEGSWLTVV.

J is TRBJ2-1 and V is TRBV21-1; no DNA check was done on the table's D call, TRBD2. TRBV21-1 is a known pseudogene. CDR3 size: 18 residues. The CDR3: CASSKPVRAGGLRDEQFF. The DNA for the CDR3 is TGTGCCAGCAGCAAGCCCGTACGCGCGGGGGGGCTGAGAGATGAGCAGTTCTTC.

Notes on this clone: Other DNA sequences in this sample translate to the same CDR3. The rearrangement joins TRBV6-5 to TRBJ2-6; the D is unclear. This CDR3 is 13 amino acids long. V lost 6 bases and J 0 bases, leaving 3 bases between the germline ends. Germline assignment: CDR1 MNHEY and CDR2 SVGAGI. The CDR3 protein is CASSRSGANVLTF. CDR3 nucleotides: TGTGCCAGCAGCCGCTCTGGGGCCAACGTCCTGACTTTC.

The chain combines TRBV29-1 with TRBJ2-2; the D gene is possibly TRBD1 (5 bases). Trimming left V 3 bases short and J 3 bases short, with 14 bases between. There are 15 residues in the CDR3. Germline V lookup: CDR1 SQVTM, CDR2 ANQGSEA. In nucleotides, the CDR3 is TGCAGCGTTGACATGGCGGCAGGGTACACCGGGGAGCTGTTTTTT. This gives the protein CSVDMAAGYTGELFF.

This clone was counted between two and nine times. The DNA of the CDR3 is TGCGCCTGCCGGGACAGGGTAATACCGAACACCGGGGAGCTGTTTTTT. This encodes CACRDRVIPNTGELFF. The chain uses TRBV5-1 and TRBJ2-2, with 9 bases aligning to TRBD1. This CDR3 is built from 16 residues. Trimming cost V 10 bases and J 0 bases; bases outside gene matches: 10. Per the germline V gene, CDR1 is SGHRS and CDR2 is YFSETQ.

The chain has TRBV19 and TRBJ1-1; D unclear. Germline V gene sequence: CDR1 LNHDA, CDR2 SQIVND (reference sequence). V was pared by 3 bases and J by 3 bases, with 17 bases between. This CDR3 region has 16 residues. The CDR3 reads CASSMEGSLHHTEAFF. In DNA form, the CDR3 reads TGTGCCAGTAGTATGGAGGGATCGCTACACCACACTGAAGCTTTCTTT.

The V gene is TRBV6-5, the J gene TRBJ2-5; 11 bases map to TRBD2. In germline, CDR1 is MNHEY, CDR2 SVGAGI. V trimming: 2 bases; J trimming: 2 bases; junction bases outside the gene matches: 4. The CDR3 is made up of 16 amino acids. Here the CDR3 reads CASSYRTSGRQETQYF. The CDR3 coding sequence is TGTGCCAGCAGTTACCGGACTAGCGGGCGGCAAGAGACCCAGTACTTC.